What follows are 17 T cell receptor beta chains derived from one specimen sequenced in a study of Ad26.COV2.S vaccination and SARS-CoV-2 variants. Assay: immunoSEQ multiplex PCR; the TCRdb copy retains only in-frame clones and omits some. There are 200,000 to 250,000 clones in the sample; 70% to 90% occur only once, and 9.5% to 12% lies in the top ten. Sample treatment: roughly 19 received Ad26.COV2.S at low or high dose, single or two shots; roughly five received placebo; per-sample allocation not given. Each sample was drawn 63 days after the first injection (of vaccine or placebo). The specimen was peripheral blood, collected in a trial of Ad26.COV2.S vaccine versus placebo. These receptors all come from a person between 18 and 60 years old who received the Ad26.COV2.S COVID-19 vaccine or a placebo.

The chain is built from TRBV7-2 and TRBJ2-4, with D hard to call. V gave up 5 bases and J gave up 7 bases, with 12 bases separating them. Germline CDR1 SGHTA, CDR2 FQGNSA. The CDR3 consists of 13 residues. The CDR3 region has the DNA TGTGCCAGCAGCCTGGGCAGTTCCAACATTCAGTACTTC. This codes for CASSLGSSNIQYF.

The chain combines TRBV30 with TRBJ2-7; D gene unclear. The CDR3 is 13 amino acids. Germline lookup yields CDR1 GTSNPN and CDR2 SVGIG (reference sequence). Trimming shortened V by 5 bases and J by 5 bases, and 16 bases separated the two germline ends. CDR3 residues: CAWGNGVWDEQYF. The CDR3 bases are TGTGCCTGGGGAAATGGGGTGTGGGACGAGCAGTACTTC.

V gene TRBV5-6 combines with J gene TRBJ2-3; D is perhaps TRBD1 (5 bases). The V and J ends lost 4 bases and 1 base respectively, with 19 bases between them. CDR1 is SGHDT, CDR2 YYEEEE, per germline. This CDR3 is built from 17 residues. The CDR3 region is CASSLTRQLEGTDTQYF. The DNA of the CDR3 is TGTGCCAGCAGCCTCACCAGACAGTTAGAGGGCACAGATACGCAGTATTTT.

J is TRBJ1-1 and V is TRBV5-1; 11 bases map to TRBD1. This CDR3 is built from 16 residues. With 1 base clipped from V and 2 bases from J, the junction kept 4 bases outside the gene matches. The germline V gene encodes CDR1 SGHRS and CDR2 YFSETQ. The CDR3 sequence: CASSLSGTGGNTEAFF. Here the CDR3 DNA reads TGCGCCAGCAGCTTGTCCGGGACAGGGGGTAACACTGAAGCTTTCTTT.

This chain joins TRBV10-3 and TRBJ1-2; a weak D match, TRBD1 (6 bases). Germline lookup yields CDR1 ENHRY and CDR2 SYGVKD. V dropped 2 bases and J dropped 4 bases, with 20 bases sitting between them. CDR3 length equals 17 residues. This CDR3 is CAISEPPIGQYPYGYTF. In DNA form, the CDR3 reads TGTGCCATCAGTGAGCCTCCAATTGGACAGTACCCCTATGGCTACACCTTC.

The V gene is TRBV4-2, the J gene TRBJ1-2; 8 nucleotides agree with TRBD1. The CDR3 runs 15 residues. With V trimmed by 1 base and J by 4 bases, 5 bases remained unmatched. Germline V CDR1 and CDR2: LGHNA, YNFKEQ. In nucleotides, the CDR3 is TGTGCCAGCAGCCAAGGCGGACAGGGCGGCTATGGCTACACCTTC. It codes for CASSQGGQGGYGYTF.

The chain couples TRBV11-2 to TRBJ2-7, with TRBD1 matching over 9 bases. J gave up 6 bases and V 6 bases, and 9 bases lay outside the gene matches. The germline gives CDR1 SGHAT, CDR2 FQNNGV. The CDR3 sequence is 14 residues long. CDR3 in amino acids: CASSHLGQGSEQYF. The DNA for the CDR3 is TGTGCCAGCAGTCATCTGGGACAGGGAAGCGAGCAGTACTTC.

The rearrangement uses TRBV6-2 or TRBV6-3 and TRBJ2-7; weak D call: TRBD1 (6 bases). The CDR3 has 16 residues. The V end lost 3 bases, the J end lost 6 bases, and 21 bases lay between the germline ends. Germline values: CDR1 MNHEY, CDR2 SVGEGT. CDR3 sequence reads: CASSYAYRQVGGEQYF. For the CDR3, the DNA is TGTGCCAGCAGTTATGCTTACCGACAGGTCGGCGGCGAGCAGTACTTC.

The chain combines TRBV7-9 with TRBJ2-1; 12 positions match TRBD1. Per germline, CDR1 SEHNR and CDR2 FQNEAQ (reference sequence). V shed 5 bases, J shed 4 bases, and the junction held 21 bases outside the gene matches. The CDR3 consists of 21 residues. The CDR3 reads CASSRGQGALAGKLKYNEQFF. The CDR3 DNA reads as TGTGCCAGCAGCCGGGGACAGGGGGCTCTAGCGGGAAAATTAAAATACAATGAGCAGTTCTTC.

This chain uses TRBV28 with TRBJ2-3, with TRBD2 identical over 10 bases. Germline CDR1 reads MDHEN; CDR2 reads SYDVKM. The ends lost 0 bases at V and 0 bases at J; junction bases unmatched: 6. This CDR3 has 18 residues. CDR3 sequence: CASSLWASGSLSTDTQYF. In nucleotides, the CDR3 is TGTGCCAGCAGTTTATGGGCTAGCGGGAGTCTGAGCACAGATACGCAGTATTTT.

This sequence joins TRBV28 and TRBJ1-4; TRBD1 aligns across 7 bases. CDR1 is MDHEN and CDR2 is SYDVKM in the germline V gene. V lost 4 bases to trimming and J lost 5 bases; unmatched junction nucleotides: 10. The CDR3 sequence is 16 residues long. As DNA, the CDR3 is TGTGCCAGCAGTTCCCGACGGGACAGAGAGAATGAAAAACTGTTTTTT. This translates into CASSSRRDRENEKLFF.

The chain uses TRBV28 and TRBJ1-1, with D unresolved. Germline V gene lookup returns CDR1 MDHEN and CDR2 SYDVKM. V was cut by 5 bases and J by 8 bases, with 15 bases left in between. The CDR3 spans 13 residues. The CDR3 is CASSPYPPGEAFF. In DNA, the CDR3 is TGTGCCAGCAGTCCGTACCCCCCGGGCGAAGCTTTCTTT.

The chain is built from TRBV7-9 and TRBJ1-1, with TRBD1 identical over 7 bases. This CDR3 spans 15 amino acids. With 3 bases clipped from V and 5 bases from J, the junction kept 9 bases outside the gene matches. Germline values: CDR1 SEHNR, CDR2 FQNEAQ (reference sequence). CDR3 sequence (DNA): TGTGCCAGCAGCTTGGTTGAGGGGGCACGGACTGAAGCTTTCTTT. Encoded protein: CASSLVEGARTEAFF.

This rearrangement joins TRBV2 to TRBJ1-6; 7 nucleotides align to TRBD1. V lost 10 bases and J lost 4; bases outside the gene matches: 4. CDR1 and CDR2 (germline): SNHLY, FYNNEI. This CDR3 is 13 amino acids long. The CDR3 here is CATRQGYNSPLHF. CDR3 nucleotide sequence: TGTGCCACCAGACAGGGATATAATTCACCCCTCCACTTT.

This clone was seen only once. The chain has TRBV3-1 (or the pseudogene TRBV3-2) and TRBJ2-5; TRBD2 matches at 16 bases. Germline CDR1 is LGHDT and CDR2 is YNNKEL (reference sequence). The CDR3 extends over 19 amino acids. The ends lost 4 bases at V and 1 base at J; junction bases unmatched: 9. The CDR3 region has the DNA TGTGCCAGCAGCCTTCGGGGGGGACTAGCGGGAGGGCTCCAAGAGACCCAGTACTTC. Translating gives CASSLRGGLAGGLQETQYF.

This chain uses TRBV12-5 with TRBJ2-2, with 10 bases that match TRBD1. This CDR3 has 16 residues. Losses at the gene ends were 2 bases for V and 6 bases for J; bases not matched to a gene: 6. Looked up from germline, CDR1 is LGHNT and CDR2 is FRNRAP. The CDR3 protein is CASGLIAGTGAGELFF. The CDR3 coding sequence is TGTGCTAGTGGTTTGATAGCCGGGACAGGGGCCGGGGAGCTGTTTTTT.

The chain links TRBV19 to TRBJ2-1; 7 nucleotides align to TRBD2. The length of the CDR3 is 15 residues. Unmatched junction bases numbered 9, after V lost 10 bases and J lost 0 bases. Germline lookup yields CDR1 LNHDA and CDR2 SQIVND (reference sequence). CDR3 residues: CATVPGGSSYNEQFF. CDR3 sequence (DNA): TGTGCCACAGTACCGGGCGGGAGCTCCTACAATGAGCAGTTCTTC.